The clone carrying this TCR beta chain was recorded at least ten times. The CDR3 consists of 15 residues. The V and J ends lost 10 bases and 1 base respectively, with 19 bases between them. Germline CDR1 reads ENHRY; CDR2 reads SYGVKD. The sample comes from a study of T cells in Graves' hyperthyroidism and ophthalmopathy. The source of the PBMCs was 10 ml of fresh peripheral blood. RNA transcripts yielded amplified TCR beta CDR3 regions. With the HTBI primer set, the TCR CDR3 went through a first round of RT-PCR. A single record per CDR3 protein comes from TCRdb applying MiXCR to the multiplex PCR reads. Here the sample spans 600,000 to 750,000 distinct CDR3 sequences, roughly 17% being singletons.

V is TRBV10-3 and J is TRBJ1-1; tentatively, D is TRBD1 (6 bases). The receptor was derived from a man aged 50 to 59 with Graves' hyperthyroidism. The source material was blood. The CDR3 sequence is CASSQGFGANTEAFF. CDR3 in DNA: TGTGCCAGTTCACAGGGATTTGGCGCGAACACTGAAGCTTTCTTT.